Presented here are 30 T cell receptor beta chains from one specimen sequenced in a study of human T cells and chemical hapten exposure (dated by TCRdb to the early 2020s). Libraries were built with RACE. Instrument used: NextSeq 500. The public reads were reanalyzed by TCRdb: fastp trimming at Q25, MiXCR alignment, in-frame beta chains only. One record per CDR3 amino acid sequence lists the most common genes and DNA. The sample table holds over 130,000 distinct CDR3 sequences, of which 10% to 15% were seen once. 1.2% to 1.5% of the sample rests with the top ten. The time point label, read with the paper, signifies: patch test 2, 6 weeks after DPC sensitization. The sample's treatment or condition label, decoded: therapeutic diphenylcyclopropenone sensitization with weekly scalp DPC. Material: whole blood, obtained in connection with sensitization to the hapten diphenylcyclopropenone (DPC). The receptors shown here come from a woman aged 50 to 60 with alopecia areata. Some clones in this sample may be carry-over from other donors' samples.

The chain has TRBV7-8 and TRBJ1-1; D gene unclear. V dropped 1 base and J dropped 7 bases, with 13 bases sitting between them. The CDR3 is made up of 14 amino acids. The germline V gene encodes CDR1 SGHVS and CDR2 FQNEAQ. The CDR3 sequence: CASSLGRRAGEAFF. As DNA, the CDR3 is TGTGCCAGCAGCTTAGGGCGGAGGGCGGGTGAAGCTTTCTTT. The whole variable domain, remainder taken from reference TRBV7-8 and TRBJ1-1, is GAGVSQSPRYKVAKRGQDVALRCDPISGHVSLFWYQQALGQGPEFLTYFQNEAQLDKSGLPSDRFFAERPEGSVSTLKIQRTQQEDSAVYLCASSLGRRAGEAFFGQGTRLTVV.

Only a few counts were recorded for this clonotype. V is TRBV12-3 or TRBV12-4 and J is TRBJ2-7; D is perhaps TRBD1 (5 bases). V was pared by 2 bases and J by 5 bases, with 10 bases between. This CDR3 has 13 amino acids. The CDR3 loop reads CASSLWQGNEQYF. The CDR3 bases are TGTGCCAGCAGTTTATGGCAGGGAAACGAGCAGTACTTC.

The genes are TRBV2 and TRBJ2-3; TRBD2 is a possible D gene (5 bases). V shed 8 bases and J shed 0 bases, with 15 bases lying between them. Per the germline V gene, CDR1 is SNHLY and CDR2 is FYNNEI. The CDR3 spans 15 residues. The CDR3 DNA is TGTGCCAGCGTGACCTCGCGGACTAGCACAGATACGCAGTATTTT. Translation gives CASVTSRTSTDTQYF. Combining the CDR3 with reference TRBV2 and TRBJ2-3 gives the whole variable domain EPEVTQTPSHQVTQMGQEVILRCVPISNHLYFYWYRQILGQKVEFLVSFYNNEISEKSEIFDDQFSVERPDGSNFTLKIRSTKLEDSAMYFCASVTSRTSTDTQYFGPGTRLTVL.

J is TRBJ1-2 and V is TRBV14, with D perhaps matching TRBD1 (5 bases). Deletions cut 4 bases from V and 0 bases from J, with 9 bases between. There are 14 residues in the CDR3. CDR1 and CDR2 from the germline V gene are SGHDN and FVKESK. CDR3 region: CASSPRDPNYGYTF. In DNA, the CDR3 is TGTGCCAGCAGCCCCAGGGATCCTAACTATGGCTACACCTTC.

This clonotype was detected only a few times. The V gene is TRBV30, the J gene TRBJ2-3, with 12 bases that match TRBD2. V trimming: 1 base; J trimming: 3 bases; junction bases outside the gene matches: 5. CDR1 GTSNPN and CDR2 SVGIG come from the germline V gene (reference sequence). The CDR3 length is 16 residues. The CDR3 here is CAWSGTSGKKTDTQYF. The CDR3 coding sequence is TGTGCCTGGAGTGGGACTAGCGGGAAGAAGACAGATACGCAGTATTTT.

The chain combines TRBV19 with TRBJ2-7, with 7 positions matching TRBD1. The germline CDR1 and CDR2 sequences are LNHDA and SQIVND (reference sequence). V shed 5 bases, J shed 2 bases, and the junction held 9 bases outside the gene matches. The CDR3 extends over 15 amino acids. Written as DNA, the CDR3 is TGTGCCAGTAGTTCCTCGACAGGGACGGCCTACGAGCAGTACTTC. It translates to CASSSSTGTAYEQYF.

This sequence joins TRBV20-1 and TRBJ1-2, with TRBD1 as a possible D gene (6 bases). V lost 1 base to trimming and J lost 4 bases, with 10 bases between them. CDR3 length: 13 amino acids. Germline V CDR1 and CDR2: DFQATT, SNEGSKA (reference sequence). This CDR3 is CSARVQGSYGYTF. In nucleotides, the CDR3 is TGCAGTGCTAGAGTACAGGGAAGCTATGGCTACACCTTC.

Only a few counts were recorded for this clonotype. This sequence joins TRBV9 and TRBJ2-3; D may be TRBD1 or TRBD2 (5 bases each). Germline assignment: CDR1 SGDLS and CDR2 YYNGEE. Trimming removed 3 bases from V and 0 bases from J, with 11 bases in between. The CDR3 sequence is 15 residues long. The CDR3 protein is CASSGDGSSTDTQYF. As DNA, the CDR3 is TGTGCCAGCAGCGGGGACGGATCTAGCACAGATACGCAGTATTTT.

In its sample, this clonotype was seen a few times. This chain uses TRBV20-1 with TRBJ2-7; 8 positions match TRBD2. J was trimmed by 1 base and V by 7 bases; bases with no gene match: 9. This CDR3 is built from 14 residues. Germline CDR1 and CDR2: DFQATT and SNEGSKA (reference sequence). As DNA, the CDR3 is TGCAGTGTCAGCGGGGGACACGCGTCCTACGAGCAGTACTTC. This encodes CSVSGGHASYEQYF.

This clonotype has only a few counts. The rearrangement uses TRBV7-8 and TRBJ2-7; TRBD1 matches at 7 bases. CDR3 size: 13 residues. CDR1 is SGHVS, CDR2 FQNEAQ, per germline. V shed 8 bases and J 5 bases; nucleotides not matched to a gene: 9. The CDR3 sequence: CASCPDRANEQYF. CDR3 sequence (DNA): TGTGCCAGCTGCCCCGACAGGGCCAACGAGCAGTACTTC.

A few counts support this clonotype. The gene calls are TRBV20-1 and TRBJ1-2; TRBD1 agrees at 9 bases. This CDR3 is 14 amino acids long. Germline assignment: CDR1 DFQATT and CDR2 SNEGSKA (reference sequence). After removal of 1 base from V and 6 bases from J, the junction contained 6 bases not matched to a gene. The CDR3 reads CSARGPGTGNGYTF. The CDR3 nucleotides are TGCAGTGCTAGAGGCCCCGGGACAGGGAATGGCTACACCTTC.

This chain connects TRBV19 to TRBJ2-1, with D possibly matching TRBD1 (6 bases). The V end lost 4 bases, the J end lost 6 bases, and 22 bases lay between the germline ends. The germline V gene encodes CDR1 LNHDA and CDR2 SQIVND (reference sequence). The CDR3 is made up of 17 amino acids. The CDR3 DNA reads as TGTGCCAGTAGTAAAGGAGTAAGGACAGAACGGCGCAATGAGCAGTTCTTC. This sequence encodes CASSKGVRTERRNEQFF.

This chain joins TRBV28 and TRBJ2-1; no clear D. V lost 5 bases to trimming and J lost 5 bases, with 13 bases between them. The CDR3 totals 14 residues. The germline CDR1 and CDR2 sequences are MDHEN and SYDVKM. In nucleotides, the CDR3 is TGTGCCAGCAGTCGCCCCGCCGCGCACAATGAGCAGTTCTTC. This translates into CASSRPAAHNEQFF.

This clonotype appeared many times. V gene TRBV4-3 combines with J gene TRBJ2-3, with 13 bases identical to TRBD2. CDR3 length equals 17 residues. The V gene's germline CDR1 is LGHNA and CDR2 YSLEER. Trimming removed 3 bases from V and 4 bases from J; junction bases left unmatched: 7. CDR3 DNA: TGCGCCAGCAGCCAGGGACTAGCGGGATCCGGACCAGATACGCAGTATTTT. This translates into CASSQGLAGSGPDTQYF.

This clonotype turned up a few times. The J gene is TRBJ2-2, the V gene TRBV21-1; the table's D call, TRBD1, has no DNA check behind it. TRBV21-1 has pseudogene status. This CDR3 comprises 16 residues. The CDR3 sequence: CASSKGRQRSTGELFF. As DNA, the CDR3 is TGTGCCAGCAGCAAAGGGAGACAGAGGAGCACCGGGGAGCTGTTTTTT.

At least ten counts were recorded for this clonotype. V and J are TRBV6-4 and TRBJ2-2; the D is unclear. Germline values: CDR1 MRHNA, CDR2 SNTAGT. The CDR3 runs to 13 residues. Trimming left V 6 bases short and J 5 bases short, with 10 bases between. CDR3 nucleotides: TGTGCCAGCAGACCGACTGGGACCGGGGAGCTGTTTTTT. Translating gives CASRPTGTGELFF.

CDR3 DNA sequence: TGCAGCGTTGAAGATCAGGGGGAAATGGCCCAGCATTTT. It specifies CSVEDQGEMAQHF. The genes are TRBV29-1 and TRBJ1-5, with 7 bases matching TRBD1. V shed 0 bases, J shed 11 bases, and the junction held 7 bases outside the gene matches. The CDR3 covers 13 residues. Germline lookup yields CDR1 SQVTM and CDR2 ANQGSEA.

This chain links TRBV7-2 with TRBJ2-1; 9 bases align to TRBD2. CDR1 and CDR2 from the germline V gene are SGHTA and FQGNSA. With V trimmed by 5 bases and J by 9 bases, 14 bases remained unmatched. This CDR3 has 16 residues. CDR3 in DNA: TGTGCCAGCAGCCCCAGGGGGGCGGGAGGGCCTGGTGAGCAGTTCTTC. Encoded protein: CASSPRGAGGPGEQFF.

The chain links TRBV7-2 to TRBJ2-7; 9 nucleotides align to TRBD2. The CDR3 runs 15 residues. J lost 4 bases, V lost 5 bases, and 9 bases had no gene match. Germline CDR1 SGHTA, CDR2 FQGNSA. The CDR3 protein is CASSHQVSGSYEQYF. CDR3 sequence (DNA): TGTGCCAGCAGCCACCAGGTTAGCGGGAGTTACGAGCAGTACTTC.

The table lists this clonotype with many counts. V and J are TRBV11-3 and TRBJ2-3; the match to TRBD1 covers 7 bases. The CDR3 extends over 15 amino acids. CDR1 and CDR2 (germline): SGHNT, YENEEA. V lost 6 bases and J lost 2; bases outside the gene matches: 8. The CDR3 coding sequence is TGTGCCAGCAGGATTGGGGACAGCCACACAGATACGCAGTATTTT. This gives the protein CASRIGDSHTDTQYF.

This clonotype was picked up many times. The chain joins TRBV28 to TRBJ2-1, with D possibly being TRBD2 (6 bases). V gave up 3 bases and J gave up 9 bases, with 12 bases separating them. Germline CDR1 is MDHEN and CDR2 is SYDVKM. The CDR3 consists of 13 residues. For the CDR3, the DNA is TGTGCCAGCAGTTTTTCCTACGGGGGTGAGCAGTTCTTC. Translation gives CASSFSYGGEQFF.

This clonotype was found many times. The chain carries TRBV7-3 and TRBJ2-3; 9 nucleotides match TRBD2. The CDR3 totals 16 residues. With 1 base clipped from V and 4 bases from J, the junction kept 6 bases outside the gene matches. The germline V gene has CDR1 SGHTA and CDR2 FQGTGA. CDR3 region: CASSLIAGVVADTQYF. The CDR3 region has the DNA TGTGCCAGCAGCTTAATAGCGGGAGTAGTCGCAGATACGCAGTATTTT.

The chain recombines TRBV12-3 or TRBV12-4 with TRBJ2-5; D is undetermined. CDR3 length equals 12 residues. V dropped 3 bases and J dropped 9 bases, with 11 bases sitting between them. The CDR3 DNA is TGTGCCAGCAGTTTCCTCGACCTGGCCCAGTACTTC. Translated: CASSFLDLAQYF.

A few counts support this clonotype. This chain connects TRBV6-2 or TRBV6-3 to TRBJ2-3; 9 nucleotides line up with TRBD2. CDR3 length: 15 residues. The trim removed 5 bases at V and 4 bases at J, leaving 7 bases unmatched. The germline gives CDR1 MNHEY, CDR2 SVGEGT. The CDR3 sequence is CASSPSGNKADTQYF. In DNA, the CDR3 is TGTGCCAGCAGTCCTAGCGGGAATAAGGCAGATACGCAGTATTTT.

The V call is TRBV20-1, the J call TRBJ2-1, with D possibly being TRBD2 (6 bases). CDR1 DFQATT and CDR2 SNEGSKA come from the germline V gene (reference sequence). CDR3 length: 12 residues. In nucleotides, the CDR3 is TGCAGCGCCGGGACTTCAAATCGGGGGCAGTTCTTC. Amino acids: CSAGTSNRGQFF.

This clonotype was seen just once. A much larger clone lies a single base off, so this may be a read error. The chain has TRBV20-1 and TRBJ2-3, with TRBD2 identical over 7 bases. CDR1 is DFQATT, CDR2 SNEGSKA, per germline (reference sequence). The CDR3 loop spans 15 amino acids. The CDR3 nucleotides are TGCAGTGCTAGTTCGCTAGCGGCTAGCACAGATACGCAGTTTTTT. Residues: CSASSLAASTDTQFF.

This clonotype was seen just once. The chain joins TRBV11-1 to TRBJ2-2, with D perhaps TRBD1 (6 bases). The germline gives CDR1 SGHAT, CDR2 FQDESV (reference sequence). This CDR3 contains 17 residues. V dropped 5 bases and J dropped 0 bases, with 16 bases sitting between them. Written as DNA, the CDR3 is TGTGCCAGCAGCCCCATATTAGGGACATCGAACACCGGGGAGCTGTTTTTT. It codes for CASSPILGTSNTGELFF. Using reference TRBV11-1 and TRBJ2-2 for the parts outside the CDR3, the full variable domain is EAEVAQSPRYKITEKSQAVAFWCDPISGHATLYWYRQILGQGPELLVQFQDESVVDDSQLPKDRFSAERLKGVDSTLKIQPAELGDSAMYLCASSPILGTSNTGELFFGEGSRLTVL.

This sequence joins TRBV9 and TRBJ2-7; unclear D gene. The CDR3 consists of 14 residues. V lost 0 bases to trimming and J lost 2 bases, with 9 bases between them. The germline V gene encodes CDR1 SGDLS and CDR2 YYNGEE. The CDR3 DNA sequence: TGTGCCAGCAGCGTAGGAGATACTACCTACGAGCAGTACTTC. This codes for CASSVGDTTYEQYF.

This clonotype was seen at least ten times. The rearrangement joins TRBV29-1 to TRBJ2-1; 7 bases match TRBD2. The V gene end was trimmed by 3 bases and the J gene end by 0 bases; junction bases not matched to a gene: 5. The CDR3 contains 15 residues. Germline values: CDR1 SQVTM, CDR2 ANQGSEA. The CDR3 region has the DNA TGCAGCGTTGAGCAGGGCGGGAGCTCCTACAATGAGCAGTTCTTC. It translates to CSVEQGGSSYNEQFF.

This chain joins TRBV9 and TRBJ2-7; D perhaps matches TRBD2 (6 bases). The CDR3 is 17 amino acids. Germline loops: CDR1 SGDLS, CDR2 YYNGEE. Trimming removed 0 bases at V and 4 bases at J, with 20 bases between. CDR3 nucleotides: TGTGCCAGCAGCGTAGGCCTCCGTGGGGGAGGTGGGTACGAGCAGTACTTC. Amino acid sequence: CASSVGLRGGGGYEQYF.